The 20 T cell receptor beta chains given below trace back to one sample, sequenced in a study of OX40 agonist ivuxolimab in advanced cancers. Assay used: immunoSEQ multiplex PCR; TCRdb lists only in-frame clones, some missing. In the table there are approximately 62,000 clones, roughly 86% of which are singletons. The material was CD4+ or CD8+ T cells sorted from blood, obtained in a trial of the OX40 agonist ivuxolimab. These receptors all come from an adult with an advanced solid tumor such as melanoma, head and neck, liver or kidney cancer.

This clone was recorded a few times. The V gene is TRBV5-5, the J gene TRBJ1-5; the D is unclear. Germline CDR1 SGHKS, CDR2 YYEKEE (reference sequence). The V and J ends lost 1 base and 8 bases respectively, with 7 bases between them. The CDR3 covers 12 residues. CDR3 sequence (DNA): TGTGCCAGCAGCTTGTGGCTGGAGCCCCAGCATTTT. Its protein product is CASSLWLEPQHF.

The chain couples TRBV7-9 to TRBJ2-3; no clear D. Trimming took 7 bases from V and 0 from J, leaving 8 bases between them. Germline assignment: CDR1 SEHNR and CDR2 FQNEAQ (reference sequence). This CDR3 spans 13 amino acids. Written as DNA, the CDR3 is TGTGCCAGCAAACTAACTAGCACAGATACGCAGTATTTT. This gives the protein CASKLTSTDTQYF.

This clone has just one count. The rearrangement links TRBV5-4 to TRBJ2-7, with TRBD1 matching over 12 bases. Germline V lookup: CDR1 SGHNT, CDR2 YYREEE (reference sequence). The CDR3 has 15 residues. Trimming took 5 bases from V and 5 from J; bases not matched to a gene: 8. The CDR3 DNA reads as TGTGCCAGCAGGGGACAGGGGGCGGTCATGAACGAGCAGTACTTC. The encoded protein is CASRGQGAVMNEQYF.

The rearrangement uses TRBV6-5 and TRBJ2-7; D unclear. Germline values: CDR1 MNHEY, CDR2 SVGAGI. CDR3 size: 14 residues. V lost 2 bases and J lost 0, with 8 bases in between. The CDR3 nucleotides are TGTGCCAGCAGTTACGGCGTCAGCTCCTACGAGCAGTACTTC. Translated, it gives CASSYGVSSYEQYF.

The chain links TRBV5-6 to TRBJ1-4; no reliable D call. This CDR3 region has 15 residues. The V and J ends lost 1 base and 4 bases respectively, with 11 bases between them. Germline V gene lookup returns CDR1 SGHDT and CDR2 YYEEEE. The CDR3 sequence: CASSLQGGYNEKLFF. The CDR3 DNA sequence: TGTGCCAGCAGCTTGCAAGGAGGCTATAATGAAAAACTGTTTTTT. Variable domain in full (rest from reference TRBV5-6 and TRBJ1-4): DAGVTQSPTHLIKTRGQQVTLRCSPKSGHDTVSWYQQALGQGPQFIFQYYEEEERQRGNFPDRFSGHQFPNYSSELNVNALLLGDSALYLCASSLQGGYNEKLFFGSGTQLSVL.

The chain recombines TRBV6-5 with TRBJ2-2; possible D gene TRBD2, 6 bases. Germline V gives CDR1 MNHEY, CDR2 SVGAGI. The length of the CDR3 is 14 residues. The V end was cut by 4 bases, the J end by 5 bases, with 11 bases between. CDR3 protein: CASSSGTRTGELFF. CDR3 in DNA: TGTGCCAGCAGTTCCGGGACTCGTACCGGGGAGCTGTTTTTT.

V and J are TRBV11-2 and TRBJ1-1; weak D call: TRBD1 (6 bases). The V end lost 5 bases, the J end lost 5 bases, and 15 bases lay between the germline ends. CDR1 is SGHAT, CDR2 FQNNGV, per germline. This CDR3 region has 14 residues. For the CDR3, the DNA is TGTGCCAGCAGCACGTCGAGACAGGCAACTGAAGCTTTCTTT. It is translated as CASSTSRQATEAFF.

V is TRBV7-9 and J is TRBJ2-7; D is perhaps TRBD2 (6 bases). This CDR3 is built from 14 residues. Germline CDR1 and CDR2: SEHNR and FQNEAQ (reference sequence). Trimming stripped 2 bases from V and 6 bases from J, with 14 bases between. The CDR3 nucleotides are TGTGCCAGCAGCTTAAACGGGGGTGGCTCCGAGCAGTACTTC. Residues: CASSLNGGGSEQYF.

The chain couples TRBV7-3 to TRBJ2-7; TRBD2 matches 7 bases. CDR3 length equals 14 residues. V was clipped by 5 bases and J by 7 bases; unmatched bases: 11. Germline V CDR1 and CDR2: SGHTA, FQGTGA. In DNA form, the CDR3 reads TGTGCCAGCAGCCGTGCGGGGGACTTCGAGGAGCAGTACTTC. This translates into CASSRAGDFEEQYF.

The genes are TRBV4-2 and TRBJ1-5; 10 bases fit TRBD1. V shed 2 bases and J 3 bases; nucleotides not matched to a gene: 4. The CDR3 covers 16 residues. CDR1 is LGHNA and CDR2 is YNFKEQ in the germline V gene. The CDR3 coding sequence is TGTGCCAGCAGCCAACGGACAGGGGGATCCAATCAGCCCCAGCATTTT. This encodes CASSQRTGGSNQPQHF.

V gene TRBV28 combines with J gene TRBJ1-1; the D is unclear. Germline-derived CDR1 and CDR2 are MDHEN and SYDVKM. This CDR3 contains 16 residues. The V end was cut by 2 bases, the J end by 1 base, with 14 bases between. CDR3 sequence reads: CASSLTNTRWNTEAFF. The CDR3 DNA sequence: TGTGCCAGCAGTTTAACCAACACCCGATGGAACACTGAAGCTTTCTTT.

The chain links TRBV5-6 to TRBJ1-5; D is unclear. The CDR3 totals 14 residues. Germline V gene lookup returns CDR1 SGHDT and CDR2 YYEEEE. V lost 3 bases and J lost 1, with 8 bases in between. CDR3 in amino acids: CASSSESSNQPQHF. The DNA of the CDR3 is TGTGCCAGCAGCTCGGAATCCAGCAATCAGCCCCAGCATTTT. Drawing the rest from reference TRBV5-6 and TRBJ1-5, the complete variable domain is DAGVTQSPTHLIKTRGQQVTLRCSPKSGHDTVSWYQQALGQGPQFIFQYYEEEERQRGNFPDRFSGHQFPNYSSELNVNALLLGDSALYLCASSSESSNQPQHFGDGTRLSIL.

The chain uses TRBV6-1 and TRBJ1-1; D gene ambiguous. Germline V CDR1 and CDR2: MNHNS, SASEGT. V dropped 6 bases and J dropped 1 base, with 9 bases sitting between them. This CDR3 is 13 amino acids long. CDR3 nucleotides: TGTGCCAGCAGAAGGGTGTGGAACACTGAAGCTTTCTTT. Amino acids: CASRRVWNTEAFF.

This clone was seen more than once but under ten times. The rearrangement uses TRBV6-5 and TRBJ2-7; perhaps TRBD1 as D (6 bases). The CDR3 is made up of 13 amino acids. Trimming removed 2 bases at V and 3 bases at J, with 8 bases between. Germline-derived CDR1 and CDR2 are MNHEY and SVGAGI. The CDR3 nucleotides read TGTGCCAGCAGTTACCAGGGGAACTACGAGCAGTACTTC. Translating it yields CASSYQGNYEQYF.

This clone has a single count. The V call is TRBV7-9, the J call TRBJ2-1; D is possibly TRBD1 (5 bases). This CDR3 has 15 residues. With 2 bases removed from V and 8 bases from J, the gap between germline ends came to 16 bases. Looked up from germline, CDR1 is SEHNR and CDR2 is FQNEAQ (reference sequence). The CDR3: CASSLLQGLGYEQFF. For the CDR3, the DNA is TGTGCCAGCAGCTTATTGCAGGGCCTAGGTTATGAGCAGTTCTTC.

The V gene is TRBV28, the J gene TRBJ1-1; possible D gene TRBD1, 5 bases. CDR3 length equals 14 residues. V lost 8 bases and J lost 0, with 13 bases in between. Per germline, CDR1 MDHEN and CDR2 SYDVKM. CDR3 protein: CASLRRDVNTEAFF. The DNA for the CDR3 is TGTGCCAGCCTCAGGAGGGACGTGAACACTGAAGCTTTCTTT. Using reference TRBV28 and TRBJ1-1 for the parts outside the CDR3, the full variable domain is DVKVTQSSRYLVKRTGEKVFLECVQDMDHENMFWYRQDPGLGLRLIYFSYDVKMKEKGDIPEGYSVSREKKERFSLILESASTNQTSMYLCASLRRDVNTEAFFGQGTRLTVV.

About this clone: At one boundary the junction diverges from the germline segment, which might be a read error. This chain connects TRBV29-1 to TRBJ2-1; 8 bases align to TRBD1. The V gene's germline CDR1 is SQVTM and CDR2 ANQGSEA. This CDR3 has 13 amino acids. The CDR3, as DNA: TGCAGCGGCGGGACAGGCTCCTCCAATGAGCAGTTCTTC. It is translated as CSGGTGSSNEQFF.

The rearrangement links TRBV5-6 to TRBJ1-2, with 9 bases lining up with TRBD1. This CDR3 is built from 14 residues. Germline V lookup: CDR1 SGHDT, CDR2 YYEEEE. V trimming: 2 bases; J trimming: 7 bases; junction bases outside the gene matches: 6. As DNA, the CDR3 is TGTGCCAGCAGCTTTAACAGGGGGCGGGCTGGCTACACCTTC. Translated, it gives CASSFNRGRAGYTF.

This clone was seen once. In DNA, the CDR3 is TGTGCCATCAGTGCCAGCAATCAGCCCCAGCATTTT. This gives the protein CAISASNQPQHF. The rearrangement uses TRBV10-3 and TRBJ1-5; D uncertain. The CDR3 loop spans 12 amino acids. Between the trimmed V and J ends, which lost 4 bases and 1 base, there was a span of 2 bases. Germline V lookup: CDR1 ENHRY, CDR2 SYGVKD.

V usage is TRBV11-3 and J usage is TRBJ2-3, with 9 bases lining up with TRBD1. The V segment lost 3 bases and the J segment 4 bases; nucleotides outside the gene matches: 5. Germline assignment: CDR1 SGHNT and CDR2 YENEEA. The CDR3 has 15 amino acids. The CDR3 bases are TGTGCCAGCAGCTTTACCGGGACAGGGCCAGATACGCAGTATTTT. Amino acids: CASSFTGTGPDTQYF.